Each of the 23 T cell receptor beta chains below was sequenced from the same sample in a study of T-cell reconstitution after alpha-beta-depleted transplantation in children. A library of TCRbeta sequences, prepared with unique molecular identifiers, was generated. One entry per CDR3 protein, called by TCRdb with MiXCR from the PCR reads. The sample lists hundreds of thousands of distinct CDR3 sequences; about a sixth were seen once. The sequencing used PBMCs, mostly from graft donor cells, collected 360 days after TCRalphabeta/CD19-depleted stem cell transplant. These receptors were taken from a male patient between 2 and 10 years old who had a stem cell transplant for acute lymphoblastic leukemia, so the T cells may come from the graft donor.

This clonotype was observed a handful of times. The V gene is TRBV20-1, the J gene TRBJ2-7; unclear D gene. V was cut by 3 bases and J by 6 bases, with 9 bases left in between. Germline loops: CDR1 DFQATT, CDR2 SNEGSKA (reference sequence). The length of the CDR3 is 11 residues. This CDR3 reads CSAREHLEQYF. CDR3 nucleotide sequence: TGCAGTGCTAGGGAGCATCTCGAGCAGTACTTC.

At least ten counts were recorded for this clonotype. The rearrangement joins TRBV14 to TRBJ2-7; 9 bases are shared with TRBD1. Germline CDR1 and CDR2: SGHDN and FVKESK. V lost 2 bases, J lost 4 bases, and 6 bases stayed unmatched. The length of the CDR3 is 15 residues. CDR3 DNA sequence: TGTGCCAGCAGCCAACCCGGGACAGGGATTTACGAGCAGTACTTC. Residues: CASSQPGTGIYEQYF.

J is TRBJ2-1 and V is TRBV7-9, with TRBD2 as a possible D gene (6 bases). Germline CDR1 reads SEHNR; CDR2 reads FQNEAQ (reference sequence). The CDR3 covers 17 residues. The ends were cut back, 0 bases at V and 4 bases at J, with 16 bases in the middle. The CDR3 sequence: CASSLALGRIRYNEQFF. The CDR3 DNA reads TGTGCCAGCAGCTTAGCGCTAGGGAGGATCAGATACAATGAGCAGTTCTTC.

The chain combines TRBV5-1 with TRBJ2-7; 13 bases match TRBD2. The trim removed 0 bases at V and 4 bases at J, leaving 1 base unmatched. The CDR3 contains 15 residues. The germline V gene encodes CDR1 SGHRS and CDR2 YFSETQ. CDR3 nucleotide sequence: TGCGCCAGCAGCTTGGAACTAGCGGGAGGGTACGAGCAGTACTTC. It specifies CASSLELAGGYEQYF.

In its sample, this clonotype was seen a few times. The rearrangement links TRBV29-1 to TRBJ2-3, with D perhaps matching TRBD1 (5 bases). From germline, CDR1 is SQVTM and CDR2 ANQGSEA. The CDR3 sequence is 13 residues long. Trimming shortened V by 4 bases and J by 8 bases, and 16 bases separated the two germline ends. The CDR3, as DNA: TGCAGCGTTGGGGCAGGGTTACTCCCTACGCAGTATTTT. Protein: CSVGAGLLPTQYF.

This clonotype has a handful of counts. The chain couples TRBV29-1 to TRBJ1-2; 7 nucleotides line up with TRBD1. Trimming took 2 bases from V and 6 from J; bases not matched to a gene: 6. The CDR3 covers 13 residues. Germline loops: CDR1 SQVTM, CDR2 ANQGSEA. CDR3 residues: CSVESPGGDGYTF. The DNA of the CDR3 is TGCAGCGTTGAAAGTCCAGGGGGGGATGGCTACACCTTC. The full variable domain, completed using reference TRBV29-1 and TRBJ1-2, is SAVISQKPSRDICQRGTSLTIQCQVDSQVTMMFWYRQQPGQSLTLIATANQGSEATYESGFVIDKFPISRPNLTFSTLTVSNMSPEDSSIYLCSVESPGGDGYTFGSGTRLTVV.

The rearrangement links TRBV7-2 to TRBJ2-7; TRBD2 aligns across 9 bases. The CDR3 spans 14 residues. V dropped 2 bases and J dropped 5; count of bases not matched to a gene: 4. The germline gives CDR1 SGHTA, CDR2 FQGNSA. In nucleotides, the CDR3 is TGTGCCAGCAGCTTATCTAGCGGGAATAACGAGCAGTACTTC. Translation: CASSLSSGNNEQYF.

The chain has TRBV5-1 and TRBJ2-7; 7 positions match TRBD2. The V gene's germline CDR1 is SGHRS and CDR2 YFSETQ. The ends lost 1 base at V and 0 bases at J; junction bases unmatched: 4. The CDR3 totals 15 residues. For the CDR3, the DNA is TGCGCCAGCAGCTTGTTGCGGGAGTCCTCCTACGAGCAGTACTTC. Protein product: CASSLLRESSYEQYF.

Only one count was recorded for this clonotype. The V and J genes are TRBV29-1 and TRBJ2-7, with TRBD2 matching 9 bases. Looked up from germline, CDR1 is SQVTM and CDR2 is ANQGSEA. CDR3 length: 13 amino acids. With 4 bases clipped from V and 3 bases from J, the junction kept 4 bases outside the gene matches. The CDR3 DNA sequence: TGCAGCGTTGTAGCGGGAGCGCTCTACGAGCAGTACTTC. Its protein product is CSVVAGALYEQYF.

The chain has TRBV5-6 and TRBJ2-5, with 7 bases identical to TRBD1. Germline values: CDR1 SGHDT, CDR2 YYEEEE. This CDR3 spans 14 amino acids. Trimming took 2 bases from V and 6 from J; bases not matched to a gene: 7. For the CDR3, the DNA is TGTGCCAGCAGCTTCCGACAGGGTAAGAAGACCCAGTACTTC. This translates into CASSFRQGKKTQYF.

This chain connects TRBV3-1 to TRBJ2-5; 7 nucleotides align to TRBD1. V was clipped by 3 bases and J by 3 bases; unmatched bases: 4. Looked up from germline, CDR1 is LGHDT and CDR2 is YNNKEL (reference sequence). This CDR3 is 14 amino acids long. The CDR3 loop reads CASSHIGTEETQYF. DNA for the CDR3: TGTGCCAGCAGCCATATTGGGACAGAAGAGACCCAGTACTTC.

This chain connects TRBV4-3 to TRBJ2-7, with TRBD1 matching over 8 bases. Trimming removed 1 base from V and 1 base from J; junction bases left unmatched: 3. This CDR3 contains 15 residues. Germline V CDR1 and CDR2: LGHNA, YSLEER. The CDR3: CASSQGQGISYEQYF. DNA for the CDR3: TGCGCCAGCAGCCAAGGACAGGGGATATCCTACGAGCAGTACTTC.

This clonotype was found a few times. This chain uses TRBV7-9 with TRBJ2-1; 14 bases align to TRBD2. This CDR3 comprises 19 residues. Germline V gives CDR1 SEHNR, CDR2 FQNEAQ (reference sequence). Unmatched junction bases numbered 17, after V lost 5 bases and J lost 8 bases. The CDR3 spells CASSTSTSGRAGFFDEQFF. CDR3 DNA sequence: TGTGCCAGCAGCACCTCGACTAGCGGGAGGGCCGGGTTTTTTGATGAGCAGTTCTTC.

The chain is built from TRBV7-9 and TRBJ1-1; 7 bases line up with TRBD1. Germline lookup yields CDR1 SEHNR and CDR2 FQNEAQ (reference sequence). This CDR3 has 12 residues. V gave up 8 bases and J gave up 7 bases; unmatched junction bases: 7. The CDR3 DNA reads TGTGCCAGCGGGGGGACAGTCCATGAAGCTTTCTTT. Translating it yields CASGGTVHEAFF. Full variable domain (rest looked up from reference TRBV7-9 and TRBJ1-1): DTGVSQNPRHKITKRGQNVTFRCDPISEHNRLYWYRQTLGQGPEFLTYFQNEAQLEKSRLLSDRFSAERPKGSFSTLEIQRTEQGDSAMYLCASGGTVHEAFFGQGTRLTVV.

In this sample, this clonotype turned up a few times. The chain is built from TRBV6-5 and TRBJ2-7; D assignment may be TRBD1 or TRBD2 (7 bases each). This CDR3 region has 15 residues. The germline V gene has CDR1 MNHEY and CDR2 SVGAGI. The V end was cut by 2 bases, the J end by 4 bases, with 15 bases between. The CDR3 DNA reads TGTGCCAGCAGTTACATCAGGGGGGGGCAATACGAGCAGTACTTC. This encodes CASSYIRGGQYEQYF.

This clonotype has more than one count but fewer than ten. The chain carries TRBV4-2 and TRBJ2-3, with TRBD2 matching over 8 bases. The V and J ends lost 0 bases and 3 bases, in that order; junction bases with no gene match: 2. CDR3 length: 15 residues. Per germline, CDR1 LGHNA and CDR2 YNFKEQ. CDR3 loop: CASSQDRLATDTQYF. CDR3 in DNA: TGTGCCAGCAGCCAAGATCGACTAGCGACAGATACGCAGTATTTT.

This clonotype was seen a few times. The chain has TRBV27 and TRBJ2-5, with a weak D call TRBD1 (6 bases). The germline V gene encodes CDR1 MNHEY and CDR2 SMNVEV (reference sequence). This CDR3 comprises 17 residues. Trimming cost V 2 bases and J 2 bases, with 18 bases left between them. The CDR3 DNA follows: TGTGCCAGCAGTTTAGGGGCACCCAGGGGAAGGCAAGAGACCCAGTACTTC. Translation gives CASSLGAPRGRQETQYF.

CDR3 DNA: TGTGCCAGCAGTTACTCAGGGGGGCGTGAGCAGTTCTTC. The encoded protein is CASSYSGGREQFF. This chain connects TRBV6-2 or TRBV6-3 to TRBJ2-1; perhaps D is TRBD1 or TRBD2 (6 bases each). Germline-derived CDR1 and CDR2 are MNHEY and SVGEGT. With 0 bases removed from V and 9 bases from J, the gap between germline ends came to 9 bases. The CDR3 has 13 residues.

The chain links TRBV28 to TRBJ2-7, with D maybe TRBD2 (6 bases). The V end lost 3 bases, the J end lost 3 bases, and 12 bases lay between the germline ends. This CDR3 contains 14 residues. CDR1 and CDR2 from the germline V gene are MDHEN and SYDVKM. CDR3 sequence: CASSFRGTYYEQYF. CDR3 coding DNA: TGTGCCAGCAGTTTTCGAGGGACTTACTACGAGCAGTACTTC.

The chain recombines TRBV7-2 with TRBJ1-1; D is unresolved. The CDR3 loop spans 14 amino acids. Germline loops: CDR1 SGHTA, CDR2 FQGNSA. The V end lost 3 bases, the J end lost 2 bases, and 10 bases lay between the germline ends. This CDR3 reads CASSLVVSNTEAFF. CDR3 sequence (DNA): TGTGCCAGCAGCTTGGTAGTCAGCAACACTGAAGCTTTCTTT.

This clonotype was seen ten or more times. The V gene is TRBV28, the J gene TRBJ2-7; unclear D gene. The ends were cut back, 6 bases at V and 1 base at J, with 7 bases in the middle. The CDR3 totals 12 residues. Germline loops: CDR1 MDHEN, CDR2 SYDVKM. This CDR3 is CASSFSSYEQYF. The DNA for the CDR3 is TGTGCCAGCAGCTTCAGTTCCTACGAGCAGTACTTC. Full variable domain (outside the CDR3, taken from reference TRBV28 and TRBJ2-7): DVKVTQSSRYLVKRTGEKVFLECVQDMDHENMFWYRQDPGLGLRLIYFSYDVKMKEKGDIPEGYSVSREKKERFSLILESASTNQTSMYLCASSFSSYEQYFGPGTRLTVT.

The table lists this clonotype with many counts. The chain recombines TRBV6-2 or TRBV6-3 with TRBJ2-7, with 9 positions matching TRBD2. The CDR3 sequence is 16 residues long. From germline, CDR1 is MNHEY and CDR2 SVGEGT. The V and J ends lost 2 bases and 2 bases, in that order; junction bases with no gene match: 7. The CDR3 bases are TGTGCCAGCAGTTACCGACGACTAGCGGAGACCTACGAGCAGTACTTC. Translation: CASSYRRLAETYEQYF.

The V and J genes are TRBV6-2 or TRBV6-3 and TRBJ2-3, with D possibly matching TRBD2 (5 bases). This CDR3 is built from 17 residues. Trimming stripped 6 bases from V and 2 bases from J, with 21 bases between. CDR1 and CDR2 from the germline V gene are MNHEY and SVGEGT. CDR3 sequence: CASRRDRVASYTDTQYF. CDR3 in DNA: TGTGCCAGCAGACGCGATAGGGTAGCGAGCTACACAGATACGCAGTATTTT.